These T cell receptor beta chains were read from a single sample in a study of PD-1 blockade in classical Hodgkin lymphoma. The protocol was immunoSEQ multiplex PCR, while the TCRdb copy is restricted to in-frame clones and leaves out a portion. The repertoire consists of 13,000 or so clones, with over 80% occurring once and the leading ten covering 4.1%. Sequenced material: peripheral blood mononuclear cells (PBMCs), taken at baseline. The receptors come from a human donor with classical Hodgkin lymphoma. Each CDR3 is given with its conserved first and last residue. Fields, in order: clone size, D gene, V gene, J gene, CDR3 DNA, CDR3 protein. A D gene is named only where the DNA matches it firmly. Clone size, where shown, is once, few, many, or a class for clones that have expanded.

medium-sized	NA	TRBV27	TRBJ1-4	TGTGCCAGCAGTTTATCAGTAGGGGCGACTAATGAAAAACTGTTTTTT	CASSLSVGATNEKLFF
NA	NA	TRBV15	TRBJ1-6	TGTGCCACCAGCAGAGCCATCGGGAGGAGGGCCAATTCACCCCTCCACTTT	CATSRAIGRRANSPLHF
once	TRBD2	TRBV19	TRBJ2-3	TGTGCCAGTAGTCGTCCGGGACTAGCGGGAGCAGATACGCAGTATTTT	CASSRPGLAGADTQYF
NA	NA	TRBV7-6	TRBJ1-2	TGTGCCAGCAGCTTAGCGGCAGGTCTGGGCTATGGCTACACCTTC	CASSLAAGLGYGYTF
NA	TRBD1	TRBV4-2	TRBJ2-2	TGTGCCAGCAGCGCACAGGGGGCGGAGTGGGTTTACACCGGGGAGCTGTTTTTT	CASSAQGAEWVYTGELFF
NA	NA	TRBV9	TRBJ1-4	TGTGCCAGCAGCCCACCTACAACTAATGAAAAACTGTTTTTT	CASSPPTTNEKLFF
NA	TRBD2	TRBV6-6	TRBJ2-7	TGTGCCAGCAGTAAGACTAGCGGGAGAAGCGAGCAGTACTTC	CASSKTSGRSEQYF
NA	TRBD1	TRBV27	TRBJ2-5	TGTGCCAGCAGTTTGAACCCGACAGGGACAGGAGAGACCCAGTACTTC	CASSLNPTGTGETQYF
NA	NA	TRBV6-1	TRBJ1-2	TGTGCCAGCCTTAATGGGTTGCAGGGCTACACCTTC	CASLNGLQGYTF
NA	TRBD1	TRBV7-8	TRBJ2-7	TGTGCCAGCAGCTTAGGTGGGACAGGGGTCTTCCTCTACGAGCAGTACTTC	CASSLGGTGVFLYEQYF
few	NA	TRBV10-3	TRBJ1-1	TGTGCCATCGCCCTTAGGGACACTGAAGCTTTCTTT	CAIALRDTEAFF
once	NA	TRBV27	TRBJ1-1	TGTGCCAGCAGTTTAGTCGGGGGCCAACCCACTGAAGCTTTCTTT	CASSLVGGQPTEAFF
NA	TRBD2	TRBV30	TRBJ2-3	TGTGCCTGGAGTGTAGAGGGACTAGCCATCGAAGATACGCAGTATTTT	CAWSVEGLAIEDTQYF
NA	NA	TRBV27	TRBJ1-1	TGTGCCAGCAGCCCCATGGGGGTAAGGGACACTGAAGCTTTCTTT	CASSPMGVRDTEAFF
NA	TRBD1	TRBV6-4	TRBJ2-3	TGTGCCAGCAGTGACGGGACAGGGGCAGATACGCAGTATTTT	CASSDGTGADTQYF
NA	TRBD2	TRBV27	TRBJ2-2	TGTGCCAGCAGCTTACTAGCGGGAGGCAGGAACACCGGGGAGCTGTTTTTT	CASSLLAGGRNTGELFF
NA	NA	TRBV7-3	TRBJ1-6	TGTGCCTCCTCGCTGAGCTCGGATAATTCACCCCTCCACTTT	CASSLSSDNSPLHF
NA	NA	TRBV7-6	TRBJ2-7	TGTGCCAGCAGCTTAGGTGATAGCTACGAGCAGTACTTC	CASSLGDSYEQYF
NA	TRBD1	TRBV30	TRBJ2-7	TGTGCCTGGAGCTCGACAGGGTTTGGCGAGCAGTACTTC	CAWSSTGFGEQYF
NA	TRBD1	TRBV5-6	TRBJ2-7	TGTGCCAGCAGAGACATGACCGGGACAGGGAATCGCGAGCAGTACTTC	CASRDMTGTGNREQYF
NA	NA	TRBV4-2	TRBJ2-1	TGTGCCAGCAGCCAAGAGGTTTTGTGGGGGCAAAACAATGAGCAGTTCTTC	CASSQEVLWGQNNEQFF
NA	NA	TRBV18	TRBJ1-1	TGTGCCAGCTTCACGGGGGGGAACACTGAAGCTTTCTTT	CASFTGGNTEAFF
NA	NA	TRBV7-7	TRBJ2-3	TGTGCCAGCAGCTTAGGATTATTCACAGATACGCAGTATTTT	CASSLGLFTDTQYF
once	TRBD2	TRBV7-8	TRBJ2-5	TGTGCCAGCAGCAAACCCGGACTAGCTCCTCAAGAGACCCAGTACTTC	CASSKPGLAPQETQYF